The 10 T cell receptor beta chains presented below share a single source sample, sequenced in a study of regulatory T cells in long-lasting Graves disease. The time point: newly diagnosed GD, antithyroid drugs for less than 3 months. The authors made the TCR library using RNA they extracted from PBMCs. Arm-PCR with iRepertoire HTBI primers amplified the CDR3 regions for these TCR beta libraries. MiXCR, run by TCRdb on the multiplex PCR reads, gives a single entry per CDR3 protein. The table records about 440,000 distinct CDR3 sequences, about 15% of them present only once. This sample was also put to use in a study of T cells in Graves' hyperthyroidism and ophthalmopathy.

The starting material was peripheral blood mononuclear cells (PBMCs), obtained at new diagnosis, from a patient treated with antithyroid drugs. These receptors were obtained from a woman aged 30 to 39 with Graves disease.

The CDR3 reads CASSSKGGYGYTF. CDR3 DNA: TGTGCCAGCAGTTCAAAAGGGGGCTATGGCTACACCTTC. V is TRBV27 and J is TRBJ1-2; the D gene is possibly TRBD1 (6 bases). This CDR3 spans 13 amino acids. Germline CDR1 MNHEY, CDR2 SMNVEV (reference sequence). V was cut by 4 bases and J by 4 bases, with 10 bases left in between.

The table lists this clonotype with many counts. The chain links TRBV7-6 to TRBJ2-7; 10 bases are a match to TRBD2. Germline assignment: CDR1 SGHVS and CDR2 FNYEAQ. CDR3 length: 16 residues. After removal of 4 bases from V and 3 bases from J, the junction contained 9 bases not matched to a gene. The CDR3 protein is CASSSGLAELNYEQYF. The CDR3, as DNA: TGTGCCAGCAGCTCCGGACTAGCGGAGCTCAACTACGAGCAGTACTTC.

The chain recombines TRBV2 with TRBJ1-6; TRBD1 is a possible D gene (6 bases). The CDR3 has 13 residues. Germline-derived CDR1 and CDR2 are SNHLY and FYNNEI. Trimming stripped 4 bases from V and 7 bases from J, with 8 bases between. This CDR3 is CASSGDINSPLHF. The CDR3, as DNA: TGTGCCAGCAGTGGGGACATAAATTCACCCCTCCACTTT.

This clonotype was counted at least ten times. The gene calls are TRBV24-1 and TRBJ1-5, with a possible D match to TRBD1 (5 bases). This CDR3 is built from 15 residues. The germline V gene encodes CDR1 KGHDR and CDR2 SFDVKD. V lost 3 bases to trimming and J lost 5 bases, with 13 bases between them. The CDR3: CATSDTQGNYQPQHF. CDR3 coding DNA: TGTGCCACCAGTGATACCCAGGGTAACTATCAGCCCCAGCATTTT.

This clonotype has at least ten counts. With only one base between it and a far larger clone, this is likely a read error. The chain links TRBV2 to TRBJ1-3; no definite D call. V was trimmed by 8 bases and J by 9 bases, leaving 8 bases between them. This CDR3 contains 10 residues. Germline V gene sequence: CDR1 SNHLY, CDR2 FYNNEI. The CDR3 region is CASRGGTIYF. Written as DNA, the CDR3 is TGTGCCAGCCGGGGAGGCACCATATATTTT.

This clonotype has just a few counts. The rearrangement uses TRBV6-1 and TRBJ2-5, with 11 bases that match TRBD2. V trimming: 6 bases; J trimming: 5 bases; junction bases outside the gene matches: 5. Germline values: CDR1 MNHNS, CDR2 SASEGT. The CDR3 runs to 14 residues. The CDR3 region has the DNA TGTGCCAGCAGGACTAGCGGGATTGTGGAGACCCAGTACTTC. Translation: CASRTSGIVETQYF.

This clonotype turned up a few times. A much larger clone is a single base away; this may be a read error. The chain combines TRBV28 with TRBJ2-7; 13 bases map to TRBD2. Germline V lookup: CDR1 MDHEN, CDR2 SYDVKM. With V trimmed by 8 bases and J by 7 bases, 14 bases remained unmatched. The CDR3 has 16 amino acids. The CDR3, as DNA: TGTGCCAGCGGTGAAGACCTGGGACTAGCGGGACTGGAGCAGTACTTC. Translation: CASGEDLGLAGLEQYF.

This clonotype appeared many times. This chain connects TRBV28 to TRBJ1-3; possibly TRBD1 for D (5 bases). With 7 bases removed from V and 3 bases from J, the gap between germline ends came to 22 bases. The germline gives CDR1 MDHEN, CDR2 SYDVKM. This CDR3 region has 17 residues. The CDR3: CASKKAGGREFGNTIYF. The CDR3 coding sequence is TGTGCCAGCAAGAAGGCCGGGGGACGTGAGTTTGGAAACACCATATATTTT.

This clonotype came up a few times. V usage is TRBV28 and J usage is TRBJ2-3; TRBD2 might be the D (5 bases). CDR3 length: 15 amino acids. Germline CDR1 reads MDHEN; CDR2 reads SYDVKM. The V end was cut by 3 bases, the J end by 0 bases, with 10 bases between. Here the CDR3 reads CASSFDPSSTDTQYF. CDR3 in DNA: TGTGCCAGCAGTTTTGATCCTAGCAGCACAGATACGCAGTATTTT.

This chain connects TRBV6-1 to TRBJ1-5; 8 nucleotides line up with TRBD1. The CDR3 loop spans 17 amino acids. Trimming took 6 bases from V and 0 from J; bases not matched to a gene: 10. From germline, CDR1 is MNHNS and CDR2 SASEGT. CDR3 residues: CASRPGQETYSNQPQHF. DNA of the CDR3: TGTGCCAGCAGGCCGGGACAGGAAACTTATAGCAATCAGCCCCAGCATTTT.